This is a list of T cell receptor beta chains from one sample in a study of blood T cell repertoires in COVID-19. Data came from immunoSEQ multiplex PCR; TCRdb stores just in-frame clones and leaves some out. Counted here are 150,000 to 160,000 clones, about four fifths occurring once; the ten biggest clones make up about 0.5%. Sequencing was carried out using peripheral blood. These receptors were obtained from a man in his fifties or sixties with acute or convalescent COVID-19. Both conserved end residues are part of each CDR3. D genes are given only for firm matches. Rows may omit the clone size; those that give it use once, few, many or a size class.

d_call j_call v_call clone_size cdr3_nt cdr3_aa
TRBD1 TRBJ1-4 TRBV7-9 - TGTGCCAGCAGCCCAGGGGGGACAACTAATGAAAAACTGTTTTTT CASSPGGTTNEKLFF
TRBD1 TRBJ2-7 TRBV5-1 - TGCGCCAGCAGCCCCTCAGGGGGTCGTAGCGAGCAGTACTTC CASSPSGGRSEQYF
- TRBJ1-2 TRBV5-4 few TGTGCCAGCAGCTTGGGAGGTACCCGGGTCGGAACCATTAACTATGGCTACACCTTC CASSLGGTRVGTINYGYTF
TRBD2 TRBJ2-7 TRBV6-2/TRBV6-3 few TGTGCCAGCAGCTCCGGGACTAGCGGGAGCAAGGGATCCTACGAGCAGTACTTC CASSSGTSGSKGSYEQYF
TRBD2 TRBJ2-3 TRBV2 - TGTGCCAGCGGACTCCGTGGTAGCGGGGGGCTAGATACGCAGTATTTT CASGLRGSGGLDTQYF
- TRBJ2-3 TRBV7-8 once TGTGCCAGCAGCTTAGAGGGGGGGCGAGTCATTGTGGATACGCAGTATTTT CASSLEGGRVIVDTQYF
TRBD1 TRBJ1-6 TRBV19 once TGTGCCAGTAGGCTCCCCGGGACAGGACTCTCACCCCTCCACTTT CASRLPGTGLSPLHF
- TRBJ1-5 TRBV11-2 few TGTGCCAGCAGCCCGGGGGGGGGCCCCAATCAGCCCCAGCATTTT CASSPGGGPNQPQHF
- TRBJ1-4 TRBV2 - TGTGCCAGTCAAGTGGACCGGGATAGGAAAAAACTGTTTTTT CASQVDRDRKKLFF
- TRBJ1-5 TRBV6-5 - TGTGCCACTTCTCACGGGAGAGATCAGCCCCAGCATTTT CATSHGRDQPQHF
- TRBJ1-2 TRBV9 - TGTGCCAGCAGCGTGGGGGGGAGAAACTATGGCTACACCTTC CASSVGGRNYGYTF
TRBD2 TRBJ2-7 TRBV7-2 - TGTGCCAGCAGCCCTCAGCGGGGGTACGAGCAGTACTTC CASSPQRGYEQYF
- TRBJ2-7 TRBV5-6 - TGTGCCAGCAGCCCCCGACTGTCGTCGAAGTACGAGCAGTACTTC CASSPRLSSKYEQYF
TRBD2 TRBJ2-5 TRBV9 - TGTGCCAGCAGCGTAGCGGCTAGCGGGAGGGCCGAGGAGACCCAGTACTTC CASSVAASGRAEETQYF
TRBD1 TRBJ2-7 TRBV19 - TGTGCCAGTAGTTTCGCCGGGACAGGGGGCGGGCAGTACTTC CASSFAGTGGGQYF
TRBD1 TRBJ1-1 TRBV6-5 few TGTGCCAGCGACAGGGGAGGACAGACTGAAGCTTTCTTT CASDRGGQTEAFF
- TRBJ2-2 TRBV9 - TGTGCCAGCAAGGCCGGGACGAACACCGGGGAGCTGTTTTTT CASKAGTNTGELFF
TRBD2 TRBJ2-2 TRBV5-4 - TGTGCCAGCAGCTTGGGGGGACTAGCGGGGATCACCGGGGAGCTGTTTTTT CASSLGGLAGITGELFF
TRBD1 TRBJ1-2 TRBV28 - TGTGCCAGCAGTTCGAGGGGGCCTGGCTACACCTTC CASSSRGPGYTF
- TRBJ2-2 TRBV18 - TGTGCCAGCTCACCTATCAGTCTCGGACAGCATTTTTCCGCGAACACCGGGGAGCTGTTTTTT CASSPISLGQHFSANTGELFF
TRBD2 TRBJ2-1 TRBV11-1 - TGTGCCAGCAGCACTGGACTAGGAGTATACAATGAGCAGTTCTTC CASSTGLGVYNEQFF
- TRBJ2-2 TRBV3-1/TRBV3-2 - TGTGCCAGCAGCCCTGGGGCGTTTACCGGGGAGCTGTTTTTT CASSPGAFTGELFF
TRBD2 TRBJ2-2 TRBV4-3 - TGCGCCAGCAGCCAACGGGGGGTCGGGGAGCTGTTTTTT CASSQRGVGELFF
- TRBJ2-2 TRBV10-3 - TGTGCCATCAGTGACGGGGCAGGGGCGGCCGGGGAGCTGTTTTTT CAISDGAGAAGELFF
TRBD2 TRBJ2-5 TRBV6-5 - TGTGCCAGCAGTCCCGGGGTAGCGGGGCAAGAGACCCAGTACTTC CASSPGVAGQETQYF
- TRBJ1-6 TRBV7-2 - TGTGCCAGCAGCTCACGGGTATTGGATTCACCCCTCCACTTT CASSSRVLDSPLHF
TRBD1 TRBJ1-1 TRBV2 few TGTGCCAGCAGTCCGGGACAGGGGATCCCTGAAGCTTTCTTT CASSPGQGIPEAFF
TRBD1 TRBJ2-3 TRBV15 - TGTGCCACCAGCAGAGGTCACCGGACAGGGTTTAGCACAGATACGCAGTATTTT CATSRGHRTGFSTDTQYF
- TRBJ1-5 TRBV6-5 - TGTGCCAGCAGTTACTCTGGGGCCATTCAGCCCCAGCATTTT CASSYSGAIQPQHF
TRBD1 TRBJ1-1 TRBV2 - TGTGCCAGCAGGACAGGGTATCCTGAAGCTTTCTTT CASRTGYPEAFF
- TRBJ1-1 TRBV7-2 once TGTGCCAGCAGCCCTACCGGACAGATGAACACTGAAGCTTTCTTT CASSPTGQMNTEAFF
- TRBJ2-7 TRBV7-9 once TGTGCCAGCAGCTTAGCGGGAGCTGAGTACGAGCAGTACTTC CASSLAGAEYEQYF
TRBD2 TRBJ2-1 TRBV2 - TGTGCCAGCAGCCCTCAGAGAACTAGCGGGAGAATCAATGAGCAGTTCTTC CASSPQRTSGRINEQFF
- TRBJ1-4 TRBV6-5 - TGTGCCAGCAGTTTCCGACAGACTCCTTCTAATGAAAAACTGTTTTTT CASSFRQTPSNEKLFF
- TRBJ2-7 TRBV3-1/TRBV3-2 few TGTGCCAGCAGCCAAGATCTAGGACAGTCCCAGTACTTC CASSQDLGQSQYF
TRBD2 TRBJ2-5 TRBV27 few TGTGCCAGCAGTAATAGCGGGAGAGGGCGGGAGACCCAGTACTTC CASSNSGRGRETQYF
- TRBJ2-7 TRBV3-1/TRBV3-2 - TGTGCCAGCAGCCAAACATCCTACGAGCAGTACTTC CASSQTSYEQYF
- TRBJ2-5 TRBV7-2 - TGTGCCAGCAGCTTAGACAGGAACCAAGAGACCCAGTACTTC CASSLDRNQETQYF
TRBD2 TRBJ2-2 TRBV5-6 few TGTGCCAGCAGCTCGGGAGGCACCTCCGCGAACACCGGGGAGCTGTTTTTT CASSSGGTSANTGELFF
- TRBJ1-1 TRBV9 - TGTGCCAGCAGCGTTGCGATGAACACTGAAGCTTTCTTT CASSVAMNTEAFF
TRBD1 TRBJ2-7 TRBV27 - TGTGCCAGCTCAAATGGGGACAGGGGATCGTACGAGCAGTACTTC CASSNGDRGSYEQYF
- TRBJ2-4 TRBV19 - TGTGCCAGTAGTATGGGGGCAGGGTTACTAGCCAAAAACATTCAGTACTTC CASSMGAGLLAKNIQYF
TRBD1 TRBJ1-2 TRBV28 few TGTGCCAGCAGGGCCCGGGACAGGGCTAATGGCTACACCTTC CASRARDRANGYTF
- TRBJ2-7 TRBV27 once TGTGCCAGCAGCAAACAGGGCCTCACCTACGAGCAGTACTTC CASSKQGLTYEQYF
- TRBJ2-3 TRBV19 - TGTGCCAGTAGTATATATGCCTCACTCGCCTCGCAGTATTTT CASSIYASLASQYF
TRBD1 TRBJ1-2 TRBV3-1/TRBV3-2 - TGTGCCAGCAGCCAGAGAAGAGGGACAGGGTCGCGGTATGGCTACACCTTC CASSQRRGTGSRYGYTF
- TRBJ2-1 TRBV28 few TGTGCCAGCAGAGGAGAGCCCTACAATGAGCAGTTCTTC CASRGEPYNEQFF
- TRBJ2-2 TRBV18 once TGTGCCAGCTCACCGTCCGGGTTCCTCACCGGGGAGCTGTTTTTT CASSPSGFLTGELFF
TRBD2 TRBJ2-4 TRBV27 few TGTGCCAGCAGCAGGACTAGCGGGAGGGCCAATAACATTCAGTACTTC CASSRTSGRANNIQYF
TRBD2 TRBJ2-3 TRBV10-3 - TGTGCCATCCGTAGCGGGGAGACTAGCACAGATACGCAGTATTTT CAIRSGETSTDTQYF
TRBD2 TRBJ2-3 TRBV9 once TGTGCCAGCAGCGTAGGCCAGGCTAGGCGTGGACTAGCGGGCGCAGATACGCAGTATTTT CASSVGQARRGLAGADTQYF
TRBD1 TRBJ1-2 TRBV2 - TGTGCCAGCAGACCCTCTGGGACAGGGAACTATGGCTACACCTTC CASRPSGTGNYGYTF
- TRBJ2-7 TRBV19 - TGTGCTTCTTCGGTCGACAGCCCGAGCTCCTACGAGCAGTACTTC CASSVDSPSSYEQYF